The 30 T cell receptor beta chains below all came from one sample that was sequenced in a study of shared clonotypes between healthy human individuals. Profiling relied on immunoSEQ multiplex PCR, and the TCRdb table lists in-frame clones only, not all of them. The sample yields about 1.1 million clones, around three quarters seen once. The specimen sequenced was memory CD4+ T cells from PBMCs. Subset described: CD45RA-negative fraction. These receptors came from a man younger than 35 in good health. Some clones in this sample may be carry-over from other donors' samples.

The chain uses TRBV11-3 and TRBJ2-3; a possible D gene is TRBD1 (6 bases). Trimming removed 5 bases from V and 2 bases from J, with 11 bases in between. The CDR3 is made up of 14 amino acids. CDR1 and CDR2 (germline): SGHNT, YENEEA. CDR3 sequence: CASSHTGTTDTQYF. DNA for the CDR3: TGTGCCAGCAGCCATACAGGGACCACAGATACGCAGTATTTT.

This clone has only a few counts. The genes are TRBV7-2 and TRBJ1-3, with 10 bases aligning to TRBD1. CDR3 length equals 15 residues. The V segment lost 5 bases and the J segment 4 bases; nucleotides outside the gene matches: 5. Germline assignment: CDR1 SGHTA and CDR2 FQGNSA. CDR3 in DNA: TGTGCCAGCAGCGCCGGGACAGGGGCGGGAAACACCATATATTTT. It is translated as CASSAGTGAGNTIYF.

The chain is built from TRBV19 and TRBJ1-2, with D perhaps TRBD1 (5 bases). V lost 8 bases to trimming and J lost 4 bases, with 20 bases between them. The CDR3 consists of 15 residues. CDR1 is LNHDA and CDR2 is SQIVND in the germline V gene (reference sequence). The CDR3 DNA is TGTGCCAGTCAACCCCGGGGCGGGACCGTCTATGGCTACACCTTC. Protein product: CASQPRGGTVYGYTF.

V gene TRBV7-2 combines with J gene TRBJ1-5; D is unresolved. In germline, CDR1 is SGHTA, CDR2 FQGNSA. The CDR3 loop spans 15 amino acids. V lost 5 bases and J lost 3, with 14 bases in between. The CDR3: CASSPVSGTNQPQHF. Here the CDR3 DNA reads TGTGCCAGCAGCCCCGTAAGTGGTACCAATCAGCCCCAGCATTTT. The variable domain in full, completed from reference TRBV7-2 and TRBJ1-5, reads GAGVSQSPSNKVTEKGKDVELRCDPISGHTALYWYRQSLGQGLEFLIYFQGNSAPDKSGLPSDRFSAERTGGSVSTLTIQRTQQEDSAVYLCASSPVSGTNQPQHFGDGTRLSIL.

The rearrangement joins TRBV6-6 to TRBJ2-2, with 7 positions matching TRBD2. With 5 bases clipped from V and 1 base from J, the junction kept 4 bases outside the gene matches. Germline lookup yields CDR1 MNHNY and CDR2 SVGAGI (reference sequence). The CDR3 totals 15 residues. The CDR3 protein is CASSILAVNTGELFF. The CDR3, as DNA: TGTGCCAGCAGTATTCTAGCGGTGAACACCGGGGAGCTGTTTTTT.

This clone turned up a few times. V is TRBV19 and J is TRBJ2-6; 11 positions agree with TRBD2. V was clipped by 5 bases and J by 4 bases; unmatched bases: 7. Looked up from germline, CDR1 is LNHDA and CDR2 is SQIVND (reference sequence). The CDR3 contains 17 residues. CDR3 loop: CASSALAGVGGANVLTF. The CDR3 DNA reads TGTGCCAGTAGTGCACTAGCGGGAGTGGGAGGGGCCAACGTCCTGACTTTC.

The chain combines TRBV9 with TRBJ1-1; a weak D match, TRBD1 (5 bases). From germline, CDR1 is SGDLS and CDR2 YYNGEE. The CDR3 has 15 amino acids. The V end lost 3 bases, the J end lost 5 bases, and 17 bases lay between the germline ends. The CDR3 DNA reads as TGTGCCAGCAGCGGTTTCGGGGGTCGGCGGACTGAAGCTTTCTTT. It codes for CASSGFGGRRTEAFF.

V and J are TRBV6-5 and TRBJ1-2; perhaps TRBD1 as D (6 bases). CDR1 and CDR2 from the germline V gene are MNHEY and SVGAGI. CDR3 length: 13 amino acids. With 4 bases removed from V and 6 bases from J, the gap between germline ends came to 12 bases. Here the CDR3 reads CASSSTGFDGYTF. CDR3 nucleotides: TGTGCCAGCAGTTCCACAGGGTTTGATGGCTACACCTTC.

V usage is TRBV28 and J usage is TRBJ1-2; perhaps TRBD1 as D (5 bases). V gave up 2 bases and J gave up 6 bases, with 10 bases separating them. Germline values: CDR1 MDHEN, CDR2 SYDVKM. This CDR3 has 13 amino acids. The CDR3 here is CASSLGGSHGYTF. The CDR3, as DNA: TGTGCCAGCAGTTTAGGGGGAAGTCATGGCTACACCTTC.

The J gene is TRBJ1-2, the V gene TRBV28; 8 bases are a match to TRBD1. J was trimmed by 5 bases and V by 5 bases; bases with no gene match: 7. The germline V gene has CDR1 MDHEN and CDR2 SYDVKM. CDR3 length: 14 amino acids. CDR3 sequence reads: CASSTAGGWYGYTF. The DNA of the CDR3 is TGTGCCAGCAGTACTGCAGGGGGCTGGTATGGCTACACCTTC.

This clone has ten or more counts. The chain links TRBV7-2 to TRBJ1-5, with D perhaps TRBD1 (5 bases). This CDR3 is built from 15 residues. With 3 bases removed from V and 6 bases from J, the gap between germline ends came to 15 bases. Per the germline V gene, CDR1 is SGHTA and CDR2 is FQGNSA. The CDR3 here is CASSFGTREGQPQHF. The CDR3 DNA is TGTGCCAGCAGCTTTGGGACCAGGGAAGGTCAGCCCCAGCATTTT.

This chain links TRBV10-3 with TRBJ1-6; 7 nucleotides match TRBD1. In germline, CDR1 is ENHRY, CDR2 SYGVKD. This CDR3 is 14 amino acids long. The J segment lost 6 bases and the V segment lost 3 bases, leaving 2 bases of the junction unmatched. The CDR3 DNA follows: TGTGCCATCAGTGATGACAGGGTTAATTCACCCCTCCACTTT. It codes for CAISDDRVNSPLHF.

Concerning this clone itself: Within the sample, other DNA sequences also encode this same CDR3. V gene TRBV7-3 combines with J gene TRBJ1-1; no definite D call. This CDR3 comprises 14 residues. Trimming pared 4 bases from V and 1 base from J, leaving 10 bases between. Germline values: CDR1 SGHTA, CDR2 FQGTGA. This CDR3 reads CASSSAGANTEAFF. The CDR3 region has the DNA TGTGCCAGCAGCTCCGCCGGCGCGAACACTGAAGCTTTCTTT.

J is TRBJ2-2 and V is TRBV5-1; D not certain. The germline V gene encodes CDR1 SGHRS and CDR2 YFSETQ. V shed 6 bases and J shed 8 bases, with 14 bases lying between them. The CDR3 totals 13 residues. This CDR3 reads CASTPLGEGELFF. CDR3 DNA sequence: TGCGCCAGCACCCCCCTGGGCGAAGGGGAGCTGTTTTTT.

This chain joins TRBV27 and TRBJ2-3, with 7 bases identical to TRBD2. Per the germline V gene, CDR1 is MNHEY and CDR2 is SMNVEV (reference sequence). Trimming at V came to 3 bases and at J to 3 bases, leaving 6 bases not matched to a gene. CDR3 length: 15 amino acids. CDR3 amino acids: CASSLGGAITDTQYF. The DNA for the CDR3 is TGTGCCAGCAGTTTGGGAGGGGCCATTACAGATACGCAGTATTTT.

There are a few counts of this clone. The chain combines TRBV9 with TRBJ1-2; D gene uncertain. Between the trimmed V and J ends, which lost 4 bases and 7 bases, there was a span of 17 bases. Per the germline V gene, CDR1 is SGDLS and CDR2 is YYNGEE. CDR3 length: 14 residues. CDR3 residues: CASSPYGIPGGYTF. The CDR3 DNA reads as TGTGCCAGCAGCCCCTACGGGATACCCGGTGGCTACACCTTC. The entire variable domain, with the rest obtained from reference TRBV9 and TRBJ1-2, is as follows: DSGVTQTPKHLITATGQRVTLRCSPRSGDLSVYWYQQSLDQGLQFLIQYYNGEERAKGNILERFSAQQFPDLHSELNLSSLELGDSALYFCASSPYGIPGGYTFGSGTRLTVV.

The chain has TRBV2 and TRBJ1-1, with TRBD1 matching over 8 bases. Germline CDR1 reads SNHLY; CDR2 reads FYNNEI. This CDR3 has 14 amino acids. Trimming cost V 5 bases and J 7 bases; bases outside gene matches: 9. The CDR3, as DNA: TGTGCCAGCAGTCCAGGGACAGGACTAGTTGAAGCTTTCTTT. It encodes CASSPGTGLVEAFF.

Comment on this clone: Other DNA sequences in this specimen translate into the identical CDR3. The V call is TRBV28, the J call TRBJ2-5, with D perhaps matching TRBD2 (6 bases). Germline-derived CDR1 and CDR2 are MDHEN and SYDVKM. The CDR3 runs 14 residues. Trimming took 4 bases from V and 8 from J, leaving 17 bases between them. CDR3: CASSSLGGEETQYF. The CDR3 coding sequence is TGTGCCAGCAGTTCATTGGGGGGAGAGGAAACCCAGTACTTC.

The chain combines TRBV7-3 with TRBJ2-7, with 7 bases fitting TRBD1. V gave up 5 bases and J gave up 11 bases; unmatched junction bases: 9. CDR1 is SGHTA and CDR2 is FQGTGA in the germline V gene. The CDR3 has 12 residues. CDR3 loop: CASSLNTGDKYF. CDR3 bases: TGTGCCAGCAGCCTAAACACAGGGGATAAGTACTTC.

V and J are TRBV4-3 and TRBJ2-7, with 8 bases matching TRBD1. V was clipped by 2 bases and J by 5 bases; unmatched bases: 8. Looked up from germline, CDR1 is LGHNA and CDR2 is YSLEER. The CDR3 totals 15 residues. The CDR3 loop is CASSQSKDRVHEQYF. DNA for the CDR3: TGCGCCAGCAGCCAATCTAAGGACAGGGTCCACGAGCAGTACTTC.

The chain combines TRBV30 with TRBJ1-1; maybe TRBD1 (6 bases). The germline V gene has CDR1 GTSNPN and CDR2 SVGIG (reference sequence). Trimming removed 0 bases at V and 4 bases at J, with 12 bases between. The CDR3 spans 14 residues. CDR3 residues: CAWSVGGGGTEAFF. CDR3 coding DNA: TGTGCCTGGAGTGTGGGGGGCGGAGGCACTGAAGCTTTCTTT. Full variable domain (remainder filled in from reference TRBV30 and TRBJ1-1): SQTIHQWPATLVQPVGSPLSLECTVEGTSNPNLYWYRQAAGRGLQLLFYSVGIGQISSEVPQNLSASRPQDRQFILSSKKLLLSDSGFYLCAWSVGGGGTEAFFGQGTRLTVV.

This clone has ten or more counts. V gene TRBV6-5 combines with J gene TRBJ2-7; D may be TRBD2 (6 bases). The CDR3 length is 13 residues. Trimming took off 6 bases at V and 3 bases at J, with 12 bases between the two ends. Looked up from germline, CDR1 is MNHEY and CDR2 is SVGAGI. The CDR3 protein is CASSLVGGYEQYF. The CDR3 DNA reads as TGTGCCAGCAGCCTTGTGGGGGGCTACGAGCAGTACTTC.

V is TRBV28 and J is TRBJ1-2; D possibly corresponds to TRBD1 (5 bases). Germline lookup yields CDR1 MDHEN and CDR2 SYDVKM. CDR3 length: 14 residues. With 10 bases removed from V and 4 bases from J, the gap between germline ends came to 19 bases. This CDR3 reads CATQGGEAPYGYTF. In DNA, the CDR3 is TGTGCCACCCAGGGTGGGGAGGCCCCCTATGGCTACACCTTC.

The chain combines TRBV30 with TRBJ1-2, with 7 bases identical to TRBD1. Per the germline V gene, CDR1 is GTSNPN and CDR2 is SVGIG (reference sequence). V trimming: 4 bases; J trimming: 4 bases; junction bases outside the gene matches: 6. There are 13 residues in the CDR3. The CDR3 bases are TGTGCCTGGAATCCGGACAGGCTCTATGGCTACACCTTC. This translates into CAWNPDRLYGYTF.

This sequence joins TRBV29-1 and TRBJ2-3, with 8 bases matching TRBD1. Per the germline V gene, CDR1 is SQVTM and CDR2 is ANQGSEA. CDR3 size: 14 residues. V shed 8 bases, J shed 3 bases, and the junction held 10 bases outside the gene matches. CDR3 amino acids: CSLRQGSITDTQYF. The DNA of the CDR3 is TGCAGCCTAAGACAGGGGTCAATAACAGATACGCAGTATTTT.

V usage is TRBV5-1 and J usage is TRBJ2-1; 8 positions agree with TRBD2. With V trimmed by 0 bases and J by 6 bases, 5 bases remained unmatched. The CDR3 spans 15 residues. Germline lookup yields CDR1 SGHRS and CDR2 YFSETQ. The chain's CDR3 is CASSLEAGAGNEQFF. The CDR3 DNA reads as TGCGCCAGCAGCTTGGAAGCGGGAGCTGGCAATGAGCAGTTCTTC. The full variable domain, with the rest looked up from reference TRBV5-1 and TRBJ2-1, is KAGVTQTPRYLIKTRGQQVTLSCSPISGHRSVSWYQQTPGQGLQFLFEYFSETQRNKGNFPGRFSGRQFSNSRSEMNVSTLELGDSALYLCASSLEAGAGNEQFFGPGTRLTVL.

The V gene is TRBV30, the J gene TRBJ2-1, with D maybe TRBD2 (6 bases). The CDR3 has 16 residues. The V end was cut by 0 bases, the J end by 0 bases, with 12 bases between. Germline loops: CDR1 GTSNPN, CDR2 SVGIG (reference sequence). CDR3 nucleotide sequence: TGTGCCTGGAGTGTACGACGGGGGTACTCCTACAATGAGCAGTTCTTC. It specifies CAWSVRRGYSYNEQFF.

The rearrangement joins TRBV5-4 to TRBJ2-2; D possibly corresponds to TRBD1 (6 bases). The CDR3 is 18 amino acids. The germline V gene encodes CDR1 SGHNT and CDR2 YYREEE (reference sequence). Trimming took off 2 bases at V and 0 bases at J, with 17 bases between the two ends. CDR3 bases: TGTGCCAGCAGCTTAGTAGGTCTGGGGGCAGCGAACACCGGGGAGCTGTTTTTT. Its translation is CASSLVGLGAANTGELFF.

This clone was seen only once. The chain couples TRBV12-5 to TRBJ2-5; D is perhaps TRBD2 (5 bases). V gave up 4 bases and J gave up 2 bases, with 8 bases separating them. Per the germline V gene, CDR1 is LGHNT and CDR2 is FRNRAP. The CDR3 covers 13 residues. Written as DNA, the CDR3 is TGTGCTAGTGGTTGGAGACTACAAGAGACCCAGTACTTC. Residues: CASGWRLQETQYF.

The gene calls are TRBV5-6 and TRBJ2-5; the match to TRBD1 covers 11 bases. The trim removed 3 bases at V and 3 bases at J, leaving 4 bases unmatched. CDR1 SGHDT and CDR2 YYEEEE come from the germline V gene. This CDR3 comprises 15 residues. CDR3 sequence: CASSSRDRGEETQYF. Here the CDR3 DNA reads TGTGCCAGCAGCTCGCGGGACAGGGGGGAAGAGACCCAGTACTTC.